The clone carrying this TCR beta chain was recorded a few times. The target antigen is unknown. The data derive from a study of T-cell memory formation after mild COVID-19. Using its own MiXCR run on the 5' RACE reads, TCRdb lists one record per CDR3 protein. The sample consists of hundreds of thousands of distinct CDR3 sequences, about 23% of them appearing once. General observations from the study: Second-wave clones reaching peak frequency on day 37 lacked confirmed SARS-CoV-2 specificity. CM and EM subsets held most contracting CD4+ clones; EMRA held CD8+ ones.

Source material: PBMCs or a T cell subset sorted from them (not recorded which). This clonotype originated in an adult woman who had mild COVID-19 (a few samples of this study predate the infection). Cell type and time point are not known.

CDR3 DNA sequence: TGTGCCAGCAGCTCTATACGGGCCGGGGAGCTGTTTTTT. Translating it yields CASSSIRAGELFF. The chain uses TRBV7-2 and TRBJ2-2; D gene ambiguous. Per the germline V gene, CDR1 is SGHTA and CDR2 is FQGNSA. Trimming cost V 4 bases and J 6 bases, with 9 bases left between them. The CDR3 loop spans 13 amino acids.